This TCR beta chain was identified during a study of radiotherapy plus CTLA-4 blockade in lung cancer. The protocol was immunoSEQ multiplex PCR, while the TCRdb copy is restricted to in-frame clones and leaves out a portion. The data hold about 49,000 clones, with 73% observed a single time. This clone has just a few counts. The source material was peripheral blood, sampled from a patient treated with radiotherapy plus ipilimumab. The TCR was taken from a human donor with non-small cell lung cancer who had a complete response to radiotherapy plus ipilimumab.

DNA of the CDR3: TGTGCTAGTGGACAGGGAATTACCGGGGAGCTGTTTTTT. It specifies CASGQGITGELFF. The V call is TRBV12-5, the J call TRBJ2-2, with D possibly TRBD1 on 6 matching bases. The CDR3 runs 13 residues. The germline V gene has CDR1 LGHNT and CDR2 FRNRAP. Trimming stripped 6 bases from V and 5 bases from J, with 10 bases between.